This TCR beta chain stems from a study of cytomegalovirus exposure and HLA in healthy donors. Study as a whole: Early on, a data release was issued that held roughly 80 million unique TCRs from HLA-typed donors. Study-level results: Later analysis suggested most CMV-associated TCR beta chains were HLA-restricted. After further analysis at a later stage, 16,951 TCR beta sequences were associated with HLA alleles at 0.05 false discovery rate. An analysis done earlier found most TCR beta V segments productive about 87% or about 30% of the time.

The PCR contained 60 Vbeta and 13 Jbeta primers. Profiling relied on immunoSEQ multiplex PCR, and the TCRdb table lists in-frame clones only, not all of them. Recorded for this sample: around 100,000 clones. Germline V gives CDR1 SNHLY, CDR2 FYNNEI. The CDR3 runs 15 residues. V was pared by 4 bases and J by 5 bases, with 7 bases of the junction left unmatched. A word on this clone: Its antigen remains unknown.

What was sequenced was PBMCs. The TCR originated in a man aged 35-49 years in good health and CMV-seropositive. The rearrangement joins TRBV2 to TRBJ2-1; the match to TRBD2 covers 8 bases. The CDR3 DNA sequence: TGTGCCAGCAGTGGTAAAAGCGGGAGCGACAATGAGCAGTTCTTC. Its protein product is CASSGKSGSDNEQFF.